One sample yielded the 3 T cell receptor beta chains listed below, sequenced in a study of patients and donors after allogeneic stem cell transplantation. TCRdb recomputed calls from the RT-PCR reads with MiXCR, one row per CDR3 protein. The sample has tens of thousands of distinct CDR3 sequences; 13% are singletons. Sequencing used blood, either unsorted or a sorted T cell fraction (not recorded which). The receptors were gathered from a human donor who was either an allogeneic HSCT recipient or a stem cell or donor lymphocyte infusion donor (not recorded which). It is not recorded whose cells these are; they may come from a transplant donor.

V gene TRBV27 combines with J gene TRBJ2-6, with D unclear. The CDR3 has 13 amino acids. V lost 5 bases and J 4 bases, leaving 6 bases between the germline ends. Germline CDR1 reads MNHEY; CDR2 reads SMNVEV (reference sequence). As DNA, the CDR3 is TGTGCCAGCAGTCTTATGGGGGCCAACGTCCTGACTTTC. Encoded protein: CASSLMGANVLTF. Combining the CDR3 with reference TRBV27 and TRBJ2-6 gives the whole variable domain EAQVTQNPRYLITVTGKKLTVTCSQNMNHEYMSWYRQDPGLGLRQIYYSMNVEVTDKGDVPEGYKVSRKEKRNFPLILESPSPNQTSLYFCASSLMGANVLTFGAGSRLTVL.

This clonotype was recorded a few times. The V gene is TRBV5-1, the J gene TRBJ1-3, with unresolved D. V was clipped by 0 bases and J by 4 bases, with 14 bases between them. CDR1 is SGHRS, CDR2 YFSETQ, per germline. The CDR3 contains 16 residues. The CDR3 DNA follows: TGCGCCAGCAGCTTGGGACGGCGGCCCCGAGGAAACACCATATATTTT. This codes for CASSLGRRPRGNTIYF.

This chain links TRBV6-5 with TRBJ2-3; tentatively, D is TRBD2 (6 bases). Germline CDR1 reads MNHEY; CDR2 reads SVGAGI. The CDR3 is 14 amino acids. V was cut by 6 bases and J by 1 base, with 11 bases left in between. CDR3 in amino acids: CASRMGLRTDTQYF. Written as DNA, the CDR3 is TGTGCCAGCAGAATGGGACTGCGCACAGATACGCAGTATTTT.